The TCR beta chain under discussion was sequenced for a study of response to subunit inactivated influenza vaccine. The study's findings and limits: Only a handful of new T cells, the authors suggested, are recruited with each seasonal influenza vaccination.

TCRdb passed the RT-PCR reads through MiXCR, listing each CDR3 protein once. The sample lists hundreds of thousands of distinct CDR3 sequences, approximately 14% occurring once. Remarks on this clonotype: Its matching antigen is unknown.

V lost 5 bases, J lost 6 bases, and 14 bases lay in between. CDR3 size: 13 residues. Germline CDR1 reads DFQATT; CDR2 reads SNEGSKA (reference sequence). The chain combines TRBV20-1 with TRBJ2-1; D is unresolved. This specimen consisted of PBMCs from blood, obtained 11 to 12 days after vaccination. The clonotype originates from a man aged 45-60 years who received an inactivated influenza vaccine. The CDR3: CSAHSRAGNEQFF. In nucleotides, the CDR3 is TGCAGTGCTCATTCAAGAGCCGGCAATGAGCAGTTCTTC.